These T cell receptor beta chains were read from a single sample in a study of T cell responses to AZD1222 COVID-19 vaccine. Data came from immunoSEQ multiplex PCR; TCRdb stores just in-frame clones and leaves some out. In the table there are some 160,000 clones, more than 70% of which are singletons. The sequencing used peripheral blood, collected on day 0 of AZD1222 vaccination. The origin of the receptors is an adult in good health. Each CDR3 is given without its conserved first and last residue. Fields, in order: J gene, V gene, D gene, clone size, CDR3 protein. A D gene is named only where the DNA matches it firmly. The size of a clone is reported for some rows only, either as once, few or many, or as a class for expanded clones.

j_gene: TRBJ1-2; v_gene: TRBV30; d_gene: -; abundance: -; CDR3aa: AWSVLGSFYGYT
j_gene: TRBJ2-7; v_gene: TRBV19; d_gene: TRBD1; abundance: -; CDR3aa: ASSIEGTGPTYEQY
j_gene: TRBJ1-5; v_gene: TRBV30; d_gene: -; abundance: -; CDR3aa: AISEGGNQPQH
j_gene: TRBJ2-7; v_gene: TRBV28; d_gene: -; abundance: -; CDR3aa: ASSLSVSYEQY
j_gene: TRBJ1-4; v_gene: TRBV15; d_gene: TRBD1; abundance: -; CDR3aa: ATSRDREAEKLF
j_gene: TRBJ2-1; v_gene: TRBV28; d_gene: -; abundance: once; CDR3aa: ASSLSRSNEQF
j_gene: TRBJ2-3; v_gene: TRBV7-9; d_gene: -; abundance: -; CDR3aa: ASSLGGPSTDTQY
j_gene: TRBJ2-3; v_gene: TRBV6-2/TRBV6-3; d_gene: TRBD2; abundance: -; CDR3aa: ASSYNDWVAGGPTDTQY
j_gene: TRBJ1-5; v_gene: TRBV7-2; d_gene: -; abundance: -; CDR3aa: ASSPRTSNQPQH
j_gene: TRBJ2-1; v_gene: TRBV5-1; d_gene: TRBD1; abundance: -; CDR3aa: ASSDGTGSHNEQF
j_gene: TRBJ2-1; v_gene: TRBV27; d_gene: TRBD2; abundance: -; CDR3aa: ASGTGTSGLF
j_gene: TRBJ2-7; v_gene: TRBV7-8; d_gene: TRBD1; abundance: -; CDR3aa: ASSHRGSEQY
j_gene: TRBJ1-5; v_gene: TRBV28; d_gene: TRBD1; abundance: -; CDR3aa: ASSLPVGQGAGQPQH
j_gene: TRBJ2-2; v_gene: TRBV21-1; d_gene: -; abundance: -; CDR3aa: ASSKQRQGVLSGELF
j_gene: TRBJ2-1; v_gene: TRBV5-1; d_gene: TRBD2; abundance: few; CDR3aa: ASSLAGWAGDNEQF
j_gene: TRBJ1-2; v_gene: TRBV6-5; d_gene: -; abundance: -; CDR3aa: ASSYSSGLGYT
j_gene: TRBJ2-5; v_gene: TRBV18; d_gene: -; abundance: once; CDR3aa: ASSPPGGSAYQETQY
j_gene: TRBJ1-1; v_gene: TRBV7-9; d_gene: -; abundance: once; CDR3aa: ASSPLGRVTEAF
j_gene: TRBJ2-2; v_gene: TRBV10-3; d_gene: TRBD2; abundance: -; CDR3aa: AIGGLAGATNTGELF
j_gene: TRBJ2-2; v_gene: TRBV13; d_gene: TRBD1; abundance: -; CDR3aa: ASSLQGANTGELF
j_gene: TRBJ1-1; v_gene: TRBV19; d_gene: TRBD1; abundance: -; CDR3aa: ASSIGSGQGAEAF
j_gene: TRBJ1-2; v_gene: TRBV30; d_gene: -; abundance: -; CDR3aa: AWSVRLPGTLNYGYT
j_gene: TRBJ1-2; v_gene: TRBV24-1; d_gene: TRBD1; abundance: -; CDR3aa: ATSERTGYGYGYT
j_gene: TRBJ2-1; v_gene: TRBV7-9; d_gene: TRBD2; abundance: -; CDR3aa: ASSPLRVAGEAYNEQF
j_gene: TRBJ1-5; v_gene: TRBV28; d_gene: -; abundance: -; CDR3aa: ASRRKEQGLGQPQH
j_gene: TRBJ2-5; v_gene: TRBV6-2/TRBV6-3; d_gene: TRBD2; abundance: -; CDR3aa: ASSYFSGRGETQY
j_gene: TRBJ2-7; v_gene: TRBV29-1; d_gene: -; abundance: -; CDR3aa: SVILAGIPYEQY
j_gene: TRBJ1-2; v_gene: TRBV27; d_gene: -; abundance: -; CDR3aa: ASSWGSGGLT
j_gene: TRBJ1-3; v_gene: TRBV12-5; d_gene: TRBD1; abundance: -; CDR3aa: ASGLGADRALSGNTIY